This TCR beta chain was found in a study of cytomegalovirus exposure and HLA in healthy donors. PCR involved 60 Vbeta and 13 Jbeta primers. This table comes from immunoSEQ multiplex PCR, and its TCRdb copy is limited to in-frame clones, with some not included. The sample has some 150,000 clones. Germline V CDR1 and CDR2: LGHNA, YSLEER. Trimming pared 0 bases from V and 6 bases from J, leaving 10 bases between. This CDR3 is built from 14 residues. The TCR comes from a woman under 30 in good health and CMV-seropositive. The sample taken for sequencing was PBMCs. The V gene is TRBV4-3, the J gene TRBJ2-3; D remains unclear. The CDR3 region has the DNA TGCGCCAGCAGCCAAGATCAGGCGACCGATACGCAGTATTTT. It translates to CASSQDQATDTQYF.